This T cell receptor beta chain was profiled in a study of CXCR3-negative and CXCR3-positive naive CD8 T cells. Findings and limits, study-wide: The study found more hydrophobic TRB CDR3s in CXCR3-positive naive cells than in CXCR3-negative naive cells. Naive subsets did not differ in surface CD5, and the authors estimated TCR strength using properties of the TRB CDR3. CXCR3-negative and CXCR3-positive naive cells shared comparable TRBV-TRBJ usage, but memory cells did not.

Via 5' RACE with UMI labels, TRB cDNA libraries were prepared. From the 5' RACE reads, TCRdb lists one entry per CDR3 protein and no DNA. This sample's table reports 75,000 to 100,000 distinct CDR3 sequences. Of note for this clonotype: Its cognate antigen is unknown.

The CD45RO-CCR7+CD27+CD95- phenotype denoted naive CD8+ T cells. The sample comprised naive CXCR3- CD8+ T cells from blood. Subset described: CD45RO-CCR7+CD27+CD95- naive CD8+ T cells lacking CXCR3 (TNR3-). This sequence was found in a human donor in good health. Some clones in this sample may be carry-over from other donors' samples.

This chain's CDR3 is CASRRGGEQYF. The genes are TRBV27 and TRBJ2-7; checking the TCRdb D call of TRBD1 is not possible without DNA. CDR3 length: 11 amino acids. Germline V lookup: CDR1 MNHEY, CDR2 SMNVEV (reference sequence).